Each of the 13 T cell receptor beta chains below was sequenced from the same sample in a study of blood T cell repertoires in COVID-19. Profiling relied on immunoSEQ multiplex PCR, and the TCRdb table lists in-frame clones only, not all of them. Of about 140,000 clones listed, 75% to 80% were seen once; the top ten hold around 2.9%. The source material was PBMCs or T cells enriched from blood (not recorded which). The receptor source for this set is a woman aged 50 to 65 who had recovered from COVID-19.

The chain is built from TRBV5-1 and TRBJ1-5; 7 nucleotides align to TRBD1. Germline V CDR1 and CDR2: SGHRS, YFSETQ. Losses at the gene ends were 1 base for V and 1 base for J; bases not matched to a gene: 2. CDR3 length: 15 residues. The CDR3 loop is CASSLKGASNQPQHF. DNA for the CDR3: TGCGCCAGCAGCTTGAAGGGGGCAAGCAATCAGCCCCAGCATTTT. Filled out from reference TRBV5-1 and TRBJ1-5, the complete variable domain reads KAGVTQTPRYLIKTRGQQVTLSCSPISGHRSVSWYQQTPGQGLQFLFEYFSETQRNKGNFPGRFSGRQFSNSRSEMNVSTLELGDSALYLCASSLKGASNQPQHFGDGTRLSIL.

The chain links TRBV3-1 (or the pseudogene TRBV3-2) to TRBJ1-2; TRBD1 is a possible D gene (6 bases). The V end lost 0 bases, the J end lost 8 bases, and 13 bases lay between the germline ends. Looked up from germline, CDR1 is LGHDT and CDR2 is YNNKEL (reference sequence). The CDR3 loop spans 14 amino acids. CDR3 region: CASSQDNRARGYTF. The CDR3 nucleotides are TGTGCCAGCAGCCAAGATAACAGGGCAAGAGGCTACACCTTC.

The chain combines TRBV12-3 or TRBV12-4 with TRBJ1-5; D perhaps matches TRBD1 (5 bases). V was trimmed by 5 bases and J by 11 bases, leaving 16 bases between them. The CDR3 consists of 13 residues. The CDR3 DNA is TGTGCCAGCAGTCCGGGAGGGGAACGGTCCCAGCATTTT. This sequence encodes CASSPGGERSQHF.

CDR3 sequence reads: CSVAENEQFF. The CDR3 DNA follows: TGCAGCGTCGCGGAGAATGAGCAGTTCTTC. The chain uses TRBV29-1 and TRBJ2-1; D ambiguous. Trimming left V 6 bases short and J 7 bases short, with 7 bases between. Germline-derived CDR1 and CDR2 are SQVTM and ANQGSEA. The CDR3 spans 10 residues.

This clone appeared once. CDR3 sequence: CASHGRRGPTTNEKLFF. CDR3 sequence (DNA): TGTGCCAGCCACGGGCGGCGGGGGCCTACAACTAATGAAAAACTGTTTTTT. The rearrangement links TRBV5-6 to TRBJ1-4; maybe TRBD1 (6 bases). V was shortened by 7 bases and J by 0 bases, with 19 bases between the two germline ends. This CDR3 has 17 residues. Germline V lookup: CDR1 SGHDT, CDR2 YYEEEE.

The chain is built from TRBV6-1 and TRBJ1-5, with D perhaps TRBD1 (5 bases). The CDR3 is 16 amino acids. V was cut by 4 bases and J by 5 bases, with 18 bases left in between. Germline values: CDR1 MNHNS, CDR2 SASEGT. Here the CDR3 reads CASSAAAGPTDQPQHF. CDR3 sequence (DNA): TGTGCCAGCAGTGCCGCCGCGGGACCGACGGATCAGCCCCAGCATTTT.

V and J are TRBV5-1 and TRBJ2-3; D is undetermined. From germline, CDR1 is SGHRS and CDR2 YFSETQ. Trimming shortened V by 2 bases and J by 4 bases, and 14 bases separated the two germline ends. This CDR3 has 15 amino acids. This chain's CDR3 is CASSLMGQSADTQYF. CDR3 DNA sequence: TGCGCCAGCAGCTTAATGGGCCAGTCGGCAGATACGCAGTATTTT.

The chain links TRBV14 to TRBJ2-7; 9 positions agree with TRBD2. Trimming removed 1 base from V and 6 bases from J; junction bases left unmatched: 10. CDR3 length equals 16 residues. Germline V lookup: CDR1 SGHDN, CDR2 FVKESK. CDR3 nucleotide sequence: TGTGCCAGCAGCCAAGGCCCTCCAGCGGGAGGCTCCGAGCAGTACTTC. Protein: CASSQGPPAGGSEQYF.

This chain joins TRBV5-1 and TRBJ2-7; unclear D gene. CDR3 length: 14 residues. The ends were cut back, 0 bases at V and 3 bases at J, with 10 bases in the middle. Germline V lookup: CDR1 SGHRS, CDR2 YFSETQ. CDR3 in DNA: TGCGCCAGCAGCTTGGCAACAGAAAACTACGAGCAGTACTTC. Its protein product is CASSLATENYEQYF.

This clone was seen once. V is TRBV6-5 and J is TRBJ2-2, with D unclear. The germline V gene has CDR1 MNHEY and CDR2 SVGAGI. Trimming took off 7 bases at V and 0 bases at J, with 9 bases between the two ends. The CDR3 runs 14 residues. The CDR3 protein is CASTGTSNTGELFF. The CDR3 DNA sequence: TGTGCCAGCACGGGTACCTCGAACACCGGGGAGCTGTTTTTT.

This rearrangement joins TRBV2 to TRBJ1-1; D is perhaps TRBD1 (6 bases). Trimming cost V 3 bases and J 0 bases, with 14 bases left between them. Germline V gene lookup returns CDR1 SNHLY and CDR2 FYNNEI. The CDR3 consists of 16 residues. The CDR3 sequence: CASSDPRGKMNTEAFF. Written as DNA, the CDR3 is TGTGCCAGCAGTGATCCCAGGGGCAAGATGAACACTGAAGCTTTCTTT.

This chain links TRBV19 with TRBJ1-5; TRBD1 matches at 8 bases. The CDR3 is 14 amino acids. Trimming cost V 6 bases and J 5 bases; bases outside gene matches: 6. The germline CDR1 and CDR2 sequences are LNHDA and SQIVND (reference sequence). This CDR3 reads CASSRGQADQPQHF. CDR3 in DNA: TGTGCCAGTAGCCGGGGACAGGCGGATCAGCCCCAGCATTTT.

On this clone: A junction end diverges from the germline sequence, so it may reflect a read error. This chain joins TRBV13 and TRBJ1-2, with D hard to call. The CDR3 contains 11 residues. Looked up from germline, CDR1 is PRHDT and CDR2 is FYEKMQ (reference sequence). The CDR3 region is CASSLEGLIAF. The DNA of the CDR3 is TGTGCCAGCAGCTTAGAAGGACTCATTGCCTTC.